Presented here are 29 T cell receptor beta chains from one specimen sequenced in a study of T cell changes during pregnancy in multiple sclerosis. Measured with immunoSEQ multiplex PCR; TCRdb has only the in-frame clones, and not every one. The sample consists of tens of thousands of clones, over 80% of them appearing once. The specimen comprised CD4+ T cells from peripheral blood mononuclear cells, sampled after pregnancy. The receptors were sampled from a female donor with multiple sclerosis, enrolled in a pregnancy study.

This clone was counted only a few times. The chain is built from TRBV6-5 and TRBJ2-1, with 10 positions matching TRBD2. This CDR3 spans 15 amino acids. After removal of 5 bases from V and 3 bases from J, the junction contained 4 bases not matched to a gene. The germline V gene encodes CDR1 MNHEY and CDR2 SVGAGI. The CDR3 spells CASSNQRGGYNEQFF. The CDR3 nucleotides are TGTGCCAGCAGTAACCAGCGGGGGGGCTACAATGAGCAGTTCTTC.

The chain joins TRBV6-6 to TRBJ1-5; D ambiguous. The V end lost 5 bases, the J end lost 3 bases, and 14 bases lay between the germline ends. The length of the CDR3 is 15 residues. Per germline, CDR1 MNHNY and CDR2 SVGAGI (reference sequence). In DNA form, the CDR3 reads TGTGCCAGCAGTCCCCAGACTCAAATCAATCAGCCCCAGCATTTT. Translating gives CASSPQTQINQPQHF.

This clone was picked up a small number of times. The CDR3 sequence is CASSGPSGGSYNEQFF. CDR3 bases: TGTGCCAGCAGCGGACCGAGCGGGGGCTCCTACAATGAGCAGTTCTTC. This chain connects TRBV9 to TRBJ2-1, with 8 bases that match TRBD2. The ends lost 3 bases at V and 0 bases at J; junction bases unmatched: 5. The germline gives CDR1 SGDLS, CDR2 YYNGEE. The CDR3 covers 16 residues.

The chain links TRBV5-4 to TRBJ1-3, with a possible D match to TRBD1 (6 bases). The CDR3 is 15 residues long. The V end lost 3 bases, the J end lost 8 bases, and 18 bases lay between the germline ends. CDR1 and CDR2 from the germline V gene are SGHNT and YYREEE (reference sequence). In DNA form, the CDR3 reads TGTGCCAGCAGCTCCCCCCGGATAGGGGGGGACACCATATATTTT. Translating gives CASSSPRIGGDTIYF.

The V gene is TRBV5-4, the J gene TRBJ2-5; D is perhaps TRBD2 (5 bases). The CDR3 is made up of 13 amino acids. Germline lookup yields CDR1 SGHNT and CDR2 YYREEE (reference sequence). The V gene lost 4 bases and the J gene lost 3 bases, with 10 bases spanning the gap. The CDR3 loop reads CASSRGREETQYF. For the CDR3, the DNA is TGTGCCAGCAGCCGGGGAAGGGAAGAGACCCAGTACTTC.

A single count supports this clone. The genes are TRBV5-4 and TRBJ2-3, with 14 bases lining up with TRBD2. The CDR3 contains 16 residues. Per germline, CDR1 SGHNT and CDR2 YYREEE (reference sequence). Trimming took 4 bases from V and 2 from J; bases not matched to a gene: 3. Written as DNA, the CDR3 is TGTGCCAGCAGCCCGGGACTAGCGGGAGTCACAGATACGCAGTATTTT. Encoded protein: CASSPGLAGVTDTQYF.

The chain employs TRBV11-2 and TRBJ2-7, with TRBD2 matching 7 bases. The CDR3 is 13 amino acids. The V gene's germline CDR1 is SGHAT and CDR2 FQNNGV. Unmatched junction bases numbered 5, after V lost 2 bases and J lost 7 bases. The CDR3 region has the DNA TGTGCCAGCAGCTTAAAGGAGGGAGGGGAGCAGTACTTC. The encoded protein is CASSLKEGGEQYF.

The CDR3 DNA reads as TGTGCCAGCAGCCAGGAAGACCTGCGGTCCGGGGAGCTGTTTTTT. Translation gives CASSQEDLRSGELFF. V usage is TRBV4-2 and J usage is TRBJ2-2, with D hard to call. Looked up from germline, CDR1 is LGHNA and CDR2 is YNFKEQ. V shed 3 bases and J shed 6 bases, with 14 bases lying between them. CDR3 length: 15 residues.

The CDR3 spells CASSLSRGQGVVYGYTF. In nucleotides, the CDR3 is TGTGCCAGTAGCCTCTCCCGTGGGCAGGGGGTAGTATATGGCTACACCTTC. The chain couples TRBV19 to TRBJ1-2; 7 bases fit TRBD1. Unmatched junction bases numbered 18, after V lost 6 bases and J lost 5 bases. The CDR3 spans 17 residues. The germline V gene has CDR1 LNHDA and CDR2 SQIVND (reference sequence).

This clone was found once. CDR3 in amino acids: CASSLRTGGTEAFF. In DNA form, the CDR3 reads TGTGCCAGCAGCCTTCGGACAGGGGGAACTGAAGCTTTCTTT. The chain carries TRBV7-8 and TRBJ1-1, with TRBD1 matching 10 bases. V was clipped by 5 bases and J by 5 bases; unmatched bases: 5. Per germline, CDR1 SGHVS and CDR2 FQNEAQ. The CDR3 has 14 amino acids.

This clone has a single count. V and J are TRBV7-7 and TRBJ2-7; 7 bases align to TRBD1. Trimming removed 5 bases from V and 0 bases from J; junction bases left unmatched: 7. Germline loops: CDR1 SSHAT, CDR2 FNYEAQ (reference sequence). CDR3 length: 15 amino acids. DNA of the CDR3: TGTGCCAGCAGCCCGGGGCCAGGGGGCTCCTACGAGCAGTACTTC. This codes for CASSPGPGGSYEQYF.

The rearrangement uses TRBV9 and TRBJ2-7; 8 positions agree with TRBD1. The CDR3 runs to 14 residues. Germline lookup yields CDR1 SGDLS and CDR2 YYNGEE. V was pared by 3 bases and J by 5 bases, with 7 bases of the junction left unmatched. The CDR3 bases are TGTGCCAGCAGCGAGAGTGCAGGGGGCGACGAGCAGTACTTC. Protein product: CASSESAGGDEQYF.

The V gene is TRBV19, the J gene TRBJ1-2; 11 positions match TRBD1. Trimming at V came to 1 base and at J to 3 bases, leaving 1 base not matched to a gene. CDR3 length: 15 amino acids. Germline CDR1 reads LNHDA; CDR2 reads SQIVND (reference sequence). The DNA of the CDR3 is TGTGCCAGTAGTATAGGGACAGGGGGCGACTATGGCTACACCTTC. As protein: CASSIGTGGDYGYTF.

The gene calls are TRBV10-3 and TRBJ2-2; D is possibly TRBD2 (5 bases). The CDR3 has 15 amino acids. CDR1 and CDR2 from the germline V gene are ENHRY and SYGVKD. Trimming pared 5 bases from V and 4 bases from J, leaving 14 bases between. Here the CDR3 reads CAISPGVAATGELFF. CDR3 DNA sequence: TGTGCCATCAGTCCCGGGGTAGCTGCCACCGGGGAGCTGTTTTTT.

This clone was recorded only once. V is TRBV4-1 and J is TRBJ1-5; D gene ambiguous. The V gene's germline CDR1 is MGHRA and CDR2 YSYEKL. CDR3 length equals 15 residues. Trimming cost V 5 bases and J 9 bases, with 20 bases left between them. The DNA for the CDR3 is TGCGCCAGCAGCACGGCGCCACAGATCGGTTCGCCCCAGCATTTT. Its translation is CASSTAPQIGSPQHF.

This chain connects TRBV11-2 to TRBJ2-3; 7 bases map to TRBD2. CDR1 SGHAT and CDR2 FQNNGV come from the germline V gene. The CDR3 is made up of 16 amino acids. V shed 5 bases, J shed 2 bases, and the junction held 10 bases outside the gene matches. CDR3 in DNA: TGTGCCAGCAGCCAAGGAGCGGGGTCGGTCACAGATACGCAGTATTTT. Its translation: CASSQGAGSVTDTQYF. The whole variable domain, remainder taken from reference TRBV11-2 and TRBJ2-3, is EAGVAQSPRYKIIEKRQSVAFWCNPISGHATLYWYQQILGQGPKLLIQFQNNGVVDDSQLPKDRFSAERLKGVDSTLKIQPAKLEDSAVYLCASSQGAGSVTDTQYFGPGTRLTVL.

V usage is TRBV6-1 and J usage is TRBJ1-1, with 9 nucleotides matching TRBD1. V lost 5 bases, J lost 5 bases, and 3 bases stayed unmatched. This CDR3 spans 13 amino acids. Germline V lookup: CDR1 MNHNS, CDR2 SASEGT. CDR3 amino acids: CASSRTGVTEAFF. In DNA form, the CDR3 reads TGTGCCAGCAGTAGGACAGGGGTTACTGAAGCTTTCTTT.

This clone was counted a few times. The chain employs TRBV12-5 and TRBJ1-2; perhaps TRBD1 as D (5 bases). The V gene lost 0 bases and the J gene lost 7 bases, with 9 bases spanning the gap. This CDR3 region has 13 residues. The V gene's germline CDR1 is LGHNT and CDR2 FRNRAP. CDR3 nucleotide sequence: TGTGCTAGTGGTTTGGTACAGACAGCTGGCTACACCTTC. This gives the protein CASGLVQTAGYTF.

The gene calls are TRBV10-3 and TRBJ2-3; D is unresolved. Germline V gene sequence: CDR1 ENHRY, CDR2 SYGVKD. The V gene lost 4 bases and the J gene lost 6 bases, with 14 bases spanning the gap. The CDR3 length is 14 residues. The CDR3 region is CAISVLGFEDTQYF. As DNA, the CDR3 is TGTGCCATCAGTGTCCTTGGTTTTGAGGATACGCAGTATTTT.

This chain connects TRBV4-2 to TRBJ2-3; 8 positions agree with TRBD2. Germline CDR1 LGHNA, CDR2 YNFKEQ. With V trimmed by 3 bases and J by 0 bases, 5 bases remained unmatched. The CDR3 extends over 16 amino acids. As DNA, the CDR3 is TGTGCCAGCAGCCAGGTAGCGGGGTCTAGCACAGATACGCAGTATTTT. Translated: CASSQVAGSSTDTQYF.

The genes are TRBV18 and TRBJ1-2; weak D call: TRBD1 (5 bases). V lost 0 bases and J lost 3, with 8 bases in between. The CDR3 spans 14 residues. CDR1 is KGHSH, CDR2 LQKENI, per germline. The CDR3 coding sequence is TGTGCCAGCTCACCACCGGGGGACTACTATGGCTACACCTTC. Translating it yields CASSPPGDYYGYTF.

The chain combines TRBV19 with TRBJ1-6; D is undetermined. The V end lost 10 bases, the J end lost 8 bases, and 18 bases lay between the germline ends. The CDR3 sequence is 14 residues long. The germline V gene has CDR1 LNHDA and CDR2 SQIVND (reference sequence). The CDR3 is CATRESFYYSPLHF. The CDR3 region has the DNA TGTGCCACGAGGGAGAGCTTTTATTATTCACCCCTCCACTTT.

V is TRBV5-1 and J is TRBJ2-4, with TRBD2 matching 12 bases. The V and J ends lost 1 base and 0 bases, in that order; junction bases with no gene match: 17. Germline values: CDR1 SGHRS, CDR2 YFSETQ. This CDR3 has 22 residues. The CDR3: CASSLPPLAGGTNTLAKNIQYF. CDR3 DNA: TGCGCCAGCAGCTTGCCGCCCCTAGCGGGGGGGACGAATACTCTAGCCAAAAACATTCAGTACTTC.

As DNA, the CDR3 is TGTGCCAGCAGTTTAGGCTTAGCGGGGGGGGGCAATGAGCAGTTCTTC. Residues: CASSLGLAGGGNEQFF. The chain uses TRBV27 and TRBJ2-1; 11 bases map to TRBD2. The germline CDR1 and CDR2 sequences are MNHEY and SMNVEV (reference sequence). The CDR3 loop spans 16 amino acids. V lost 2 bases and J lost 6; bases outside the gene matches: 6.

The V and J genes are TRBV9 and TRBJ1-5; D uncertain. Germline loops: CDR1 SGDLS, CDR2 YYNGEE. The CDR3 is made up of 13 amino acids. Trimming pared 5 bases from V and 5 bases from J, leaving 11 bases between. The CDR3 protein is CASSPKQDQPQHF. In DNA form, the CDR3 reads TGTGCCAGCAGTCCCAAGCAGGATCAGCCCCAGCATTTT.

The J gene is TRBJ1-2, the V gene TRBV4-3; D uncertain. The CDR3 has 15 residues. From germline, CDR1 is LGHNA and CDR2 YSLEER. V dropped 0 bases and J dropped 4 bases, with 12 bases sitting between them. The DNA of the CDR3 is TGCGCCAGCAGCCAAGATTCAGGTCTAACCTATGGCTACACCTTC. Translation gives CASSQDSGLTYGYTF.

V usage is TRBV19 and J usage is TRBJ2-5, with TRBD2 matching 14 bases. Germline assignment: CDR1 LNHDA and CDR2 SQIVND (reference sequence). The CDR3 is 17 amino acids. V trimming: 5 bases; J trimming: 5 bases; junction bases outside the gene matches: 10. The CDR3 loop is CASSGPGTSGGGETQYF. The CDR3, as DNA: TGTGCCAGTAGTGGGCCCGGGACTAGCGGGGGAGGGGAGACCCAGTACTTC.

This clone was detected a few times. DNA of the CDR3: TGTGCCAGCAGCTTGGGGGGAGAGCGAGCTTTCTTT. Protein product: CASSLGGERAFF. The chain combines TRBV5-6 with TRBJ1-1; D not resolved. Germline CDR1 and CDR2: SGHDT and YYEEEE. V shed 0 bases and J shed 10 bases, with 10 bases lying between them. This CDR3 contains 12 residues.

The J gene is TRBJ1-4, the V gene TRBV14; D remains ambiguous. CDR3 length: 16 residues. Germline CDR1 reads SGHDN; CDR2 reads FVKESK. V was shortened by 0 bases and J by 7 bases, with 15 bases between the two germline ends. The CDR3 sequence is CASSQDLSPPGEKLFF. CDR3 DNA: TGTGCCAGCAGCCAAGATCTCTCCCCCCCAGGTGAAAAACTGTTTTTT.